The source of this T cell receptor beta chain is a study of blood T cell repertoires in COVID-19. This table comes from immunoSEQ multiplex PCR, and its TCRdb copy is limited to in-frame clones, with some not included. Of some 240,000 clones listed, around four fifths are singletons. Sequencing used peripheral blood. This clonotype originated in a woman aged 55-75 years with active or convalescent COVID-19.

CDR3 nucleotide sequence: TGCGCCAGCCACAGGGGGACAGGGGAAACCGGGGAGCTGTTTTTT. Translated: CASHRGTGETGELFF. The chain links TRBV5-1 to TRBJ2-2; TRBD1 matches at 10 bases. V shed 7 bases and J 5 bases; nucleotides not matched to a gene: 8. Germline CDR1 SGHRS, CDR2 YFSETQ. The CDR3 extends over 15 amino acids.